This entry is about one TCR beta chain. Its target is unknown. The CDR3 is 15 residues long. The junction had 8 bases not matched to a gene; V was cut back by 2 bases and J by 5 bases. From germline, CDR1 is MNHEY and CDR2 SVGAGI. This sample is drawn from a study of T cell responses to AZD1222 COVID-19 vaccine. General study points: Spike-specific TCRs gained breadth and depth after people received two AZD1222 doses. In a largely white British group with more females than males, clonal diversity was possibly underestimated.

Sequenced by immunoSEQ multiplex PCR; TCRdb stores in-frame clones only, minus some. The table includes around 140,000 clones, roughly nine tenths detected once. The sample in question was peripheral blood, obtained 28 days after the second dose of the MenACWY control vaccine. This TCR was recovered from an adult who received the MenACWY meningococcal vaccine as a control. The chain uses TRBV6-5 and TRBJ1-2; 7 bases line up with TRBD1. CDR3 DNA: TGTGCCAGCAGTTACGGAAGGGACAGCCCTTATGGCTACACCTTC. Residues: CASSYGRDSPYGYTF.